In its sample, the clone carrying this TCR beta chain was seen many times. Its target is unknown. These data belong to a study of regulatory T cells in long-lasting Graves disease. Study-level results: Persistent patients had more shared public clonotypes (roughly 2,700) than new patients (around 1,000).

According to the study, TCR beta libraries were built with iRepertoire HTBI primers and CDR3-region Arm-PCR. Each CDR3 protein is one row after TCRdb ran MiXCR on the multiplex PCR reads. The sample yields approximately 490,000 distinct CDR3 sequences, 16% seen once. The sample's time point: newly diagnosed GD, antithyroid drugs for less than 3 months. TCR sequences were obtained from RNA taken from PBMCs. The CDR3 has 14 residues. Trimming took 4 bases from V and 6 from J, leaving 15 bases between them. The same sample was also used in a study of T cells in Graves' hyperthyroidism and ophthalmopathy. From that second work: Researchers ran a first-round RT-PCR on the TCR CDR3 using the HTBI primer set.

Specimen: peripheral blood mononuclear cells (PBMCs), collected at new diagnosis, from a patient treated with antithyroid drugs. J is TRBJ1-1 and V is TRBV12-3 or TRBV12-4; TRBD1 is a possible D gene (5 bases). The clonotype originates from a man aged 35 to 55 with Graves disease. CDR3 sequence reads: CASSWGPGVPEAFF. CDR3 nucleotides: TGTGCCAGCAGTTGGGGACCCGGGGTCCCTGAAGCTTTCTTT.